This TCR beta chain comes out of a study of T cell responses to AZD1222 COVID-19 vaccine. This table comes from immunoSEQ multiplex PCR, and its TCRdb copy is limited to in-frame clones, with some not included. The table shows 70,000 or so clones, with around four fifths occurring only once. Per the germline V gene, CDR1 is SGHDT and CDR2 is YYEEEE. This CDR3 is built from 17 residues. V was trimmed by 4 bases and J by 4 bases, leaving 21 bases between them. The chain uses TRBV5-6 and TRBJ2-4, with D maybe TRBD1 (6 bases). The clonotype originates from an adult who received the AZD1222 COVID-19 vaccine. The specimen was peripheral blood, collected 28 days after the second AZD1222 dose. CDR3 coding DNA: TGTGCCAGCAGCCCCCATTCAGACAGGCTGTTAAAAAACATTCAGTACTTC. Translated: CASSPHSDRLLKNIQYF.